This T cell receptor (beta chain) emerged from a study of T cells of healthy individuals. This clonotype was counted many times. TCRdb ran MiXCR on the 5' RACE reads and lists one entry per CDR3 protein. The sample gives approximately 58,000 distinct CDR3 sequences, under 15% of which show up once; roughly 16% is in the top ten. The CDR3 totals 14 residues. V dropped 1 base and J dropped 4 bases, with 10 bases sitting between them. In germline, CDR1 is LGHNA, CDR2 YSLEER. The gene calls are TRBV4-3 and TRBJ1-1, with D possibly being TRBD1 (5 bases). The TCR originated in a human donor in good health. The CDR3 loop is CASSQVRGGTEAFF. Here the CDR3 DNA reads TGCGCCAGCAGCCAAGTAAGGGGCGGCACTGAAGCTTTCTTT.